A single sample is the source of the 27 T cell receptor beta chains below, sequenced in a study of beta chain features in type 1 diabetes. Antigen specificity for these receptors is unknown. Sequenced material consisted of expressed TCRB transcripts (all of the isolated RNA was reverse transcribed). TCRdb's table, derived via immunoSEQ multiplex PCR, lists solely in-frame clones and lacks some. The table has roughly 50,000 clones, under 60% seen once. Study findings and constraints: Shortening of TCRB CDR3s, moderate but significant, appeared in all four CD4+ subsets of Type 1 diabetes patients.

Material for sequencing was Tregs from blood. The receptors here all came from a woman between 40 and 50 years old with type 1 diabetes.

This clone has a count of ten or more. This sequence joins TRBV10-2 and TRBJ2-1; D is possibly TRBD2 (6 bases). This CDR3 comprises 15 residues. CDR1 is WSHSY and CDR2 is SAAADI in the germline V gene. Trimming shortened V by 3 bases and J by 8 bases, and 17 bases separated the two germline ends. In nucleotides, the CDR3 is TGCGCCAGCAGTGATGGGACTGGGGGTATGCATGAGCAGTTCTTC. Translating gives CASSDGTGGMHEQFF.

The chain's CDR3 is CASSYTTGRVGTQYF. In DNA form, the CDR3 reads TGTGCCAGCAGTTACACAACAGGGAGGGTCGGGACCCAGTACTTC. The rearrangement joins TRBV6-6 to TRBJ2-5; D might be TRBD2 (7 bases). This CDR3 is 15 amino acids long. In germline, CDR1 is MNHNY, CDR2 SVGAGI (reference sequence). V lost 2 bases and J lost 7, with 17 bases in between.

The chain uses TRBV28 and TRBJ2-7; tentative D call: TRBD2 (5 bases). The CDR3 covers 13 residues. V was shortened by 2 bases and J by 2 bases, with 7 bases between the two germline ends. Germline CDR1 is MDHEN and CDR2 is SYDVKM. The CDR3 DNA reads TGTGCCAGCAGTTTAGCGGGCGCCTACGAGCAGTACTTC. Amino acid sequence: CASSLAGAYEQYF. Looking up the rest from reference TRBV28 and TRBJ2-7 gives the full variable domain: DVKVTQSSRYLVKRTGEKVFLECVQDMDHENMFWYRQDPGLGLRLIYFSYDVKMKEKGDIPEGYSVSREKKERFSLILESASTNQTSMYLCASSLAGAYEQYFGPGTRLTVT.

This chain uses TRBV11-2 with TRBJ1-6; D is unclear. The germline V gene has CDR1 SGHAT and CDR2 FQNNGV. This CDR3 has 13 residues. V lost 5 bases, J lost 9 bases, and 11 bases lay in between. In DNA form, the CDR3 reads TGTGCCAGCAGCCGGGAGAGAGGTTCACCCCTCCACTTT. Translating gives CASSRERGSPLHF.

The chain has TRBV7-2 and TRBJ2-3, with 8 bases matching TRBD2. Trimming at V came to 2 bases and at J to 4 bases, leaving 2 bases not matched to a gene. The germline CDR1 and CDR2 sequences are SGHTA and FQGNSA. This CDR3 is 14 amino acids long. The CDR3 DNA reads as TGTGCCAGCAGCTTATTACTAGCGGCAGATACGCAGTATTTT. This sequence encodes CASSLLLAADTQYF.

V gene TRBV29-1 combines with J gene TRBJ2-1, with 9 bases lining up with TRBD1. The V gene end was trimmed by 7 bases and the J gene end by 10 bases; junction bases not matched to a gene: 14. CDR1 is SQVTM and CDR2 is ANQGSEA in the germline V gene. This CDR3 has 14 residues. CDR3 sequence reads: CSAYSGTGRLEQFF. Here the CDR3 DNA reads TGCAGCGCGTACTCCGGGACAGGGAGGTTGGAGCAGTTCTTC.

The chain carries TRBV18 and TRBJ2-2, with 9 bases that match TRBD2. J gave up 5 bases and V 4 bases, and 5 bases lay outside the gene matches. This CDR3 spans 15 amino acids. In germline, CDR1 is KGHSH, CDR2 LQKENI. In DNA form, the CDR3 reads TGTGCCAGCTCACAGGCCCTAGCGGGGACCGGGGAGCTGTTTTTT. It codes for CASSQALAGTGELFF. Full variable domain (outside the CDR3, taken from reference TRBV18 and TRBJ2-2): NAGVMQNPRHLVRRRGQEARLRCSPMKGHSHVYWYRQLPEEGLKFMVYLQKENIIDESGMPKERFSAEFPKEGPSILRIQQVVRGDSAAYFCASSQALAGTGELFFGEGSRLTVL.

The chain is built from TRBV9 and TRBJ1-3, with 7 bases identical to TRBD1. The CDR3 runs 17 residues. After removal of 2 bases from V and 4 bases from J, the junction contained 12 bases not matched to a gene. Germline-derived CDR1 and CDR2 are SGDLS and YYNGEE. CDR3 nucleotide sequence: TGTGCCAGCAGCGTTCCGGACAGGCCCCTTGGAGGAAACACCATATATTTT. This codes for CASSVPDRPLGGNTIYF.

The chain links TRBV5-1 to TRBJ1-2; 8 bases map to TRBD1. CDR1 and CDR2 (germline): SGHRS, YFSETQ. This CDR3 is built from 15 residues. V shed 1 base, J shed 7 bases, and the junction held 9 bases outside the gene matches. CDR3 loop: CASSLHTSGGRGYTF. The CDR3 bases are TGCGCCAGCAGCTTGCACACCTCAGGGGGCCGTGGCTACACCTTC.

The chain couples TRBV28 to TRBJ2-1, with TRBD2 matching over 7 bases. CDR3 size: 13 residues. After removal of 3 bases from V and 12 bases from J, the junction contained 8 bases not matched to a gene. CDR1 MDHEN and CDR2 SYDVKM come from the germline V gene. Written as DNA, the CDR3 is TGTGCCAGCAGTTTGTCGGGGGGTAGGGGGCAGTTCTTC. This encodes CASSLSGGRGQFF. The variable domain in full, with the rest retrieved from reference TRBV28 and TRBJ2-1, is DVKVTQSSRYLVKRTGEKVFLECVQDMDHENMFWYRQDPGLGLRLIYFSYDVKMKEKGDIPEGYSVSREKKERFSLILESASTNQTSMYLCASSLSGGRGQFFGPGTRLTVL.

The rearrangement links TRBV19 to TRBJ1-5, with 10 bases fitting TRBD1. Germline V gives CDR1 LNHDA, CDR2 SQIVND (reference sequence). The junction had 2 bases not matched to a gene; V was cut back by 2 bases and J by 1 base. The CDR3 totals 16 residues. For the CDR3, the DNA is TGTGCCAGTAGTATACGACAGGGGGCGAGCAATCAGCCCCAGCATTTT. It is translated as CASSIRQGASNQPQHF.

Comment on this clone: An end of the junction differs from the germline gene, which may be a read error. The V and J genes are TRBV7-7 and TRBJ2-7; 7 nucleotides line up with TRBD1. CDR1 SSHAT and CDR2 FNYEAQ come from the germline V gene (reference sequence). The CDR3 has 13 residues. The CDR3 DNA reads as TGTGCTAGCAGCTTCCGACAGGGTATGGAGCAGTACTTC. Its protein is CASSFRQGMEQYF. The whole variable domain, filled in from reference TRBV7-7 and TRBJ2-7, reads GAGVSQSPRYKVTKRGQDVTLRCDPISSHATLYWYQQALGQGPEFLTYFNYEAQPDKSGLPSDRFSAERPEGSISTLTIQRTEQRDSAMYRCASSFRQGMEQYFGPGTRLTVT.

This rearrangement joins TRBV5-1 to TRBJ1-1; possible D gene TRBD1, 5 bases. CDR3 size: 15 residues. The V gene's germline CDR1 is SGHRS and CDR2 YFSETQ. The V gene lost 0 bases and the J gene lost 0 bases, with 9 bases spanning the gap. CDR3 sequence reads: CASSLGQTLNTEAFF. The CDR3 nucleotides are TGCGCCAGCAGCTTGGGACAGACCCTGAACACTGAAGCTTTCTTT.

V and J are TRBV28 and TRBJ2-7; D might be TRBD2 (5 bases). This CDR3 comprises 13 residues. Germline CDR1 MDHEN, CDR2 SYDVKM. V gave up 6 bases and J gave up 3 bases, with 12 bases separating them. CDR3 in amino acids: CASSPPGGYEQYF. For the CDR3, the DNA is TGTGCCAGCAGCCCCCCAGGAGGCTACGAGCAGTACTTC. The full variable domain, rest sourced from reference TRBV28 and TRBJ2-7, is DVKVTQSSRYLVKRTGEKVFLECVQDMDHENMFWYRQDPGLGLRLIYFSYDVKMKEKGDIPEGYSVSREKKERFSLILESASTNQTSMYLCASSPPGGYEQYFGPGTRLTVT.

Notes on this clone: One end of the junction is discordant with germline, which a read error may explain. The CDR3 DNA is TGTGCCAGCTCACCAAGGGAAGGCGGGGAGCTGTCTTTT. Encoded protein: CASSPREGGELSF. The gene calls are TRBV18 and TRBJ2-2; the D gene is possibly TRBD2 (6 bases). Germline loops: CDR1 KGHSH, CDR2 LQKENI. The CDR3 sequence is 13 residues long.

The CDR3 region has the DNA TGTGCCAGCAGCAGCGGGAGCGAGACAGATACGCAGTATTTT. Translation gives CASSSGSETDTQYF. The rearrangement joins TRBV7-8 to TRBJ2-3; 8 bases are a match to TRBD2. Germline V gene data show CDR1 as SGHVS and CDR2 as FQNEAQ. Germline trimming cut 5 bases from V and 3 bases from J; bases unmatched to any gene: 4. The CDR3 sequence is 14 residues long.

The CDR3 bases are TGTGCTAGTGGTGACCCGAGGAGGGGCAATGAGCAGTTCTTC. Protein sequence: CASGDPRRGNEQFF. The rearrangement joins TRBV12-5 to TRBJ2-1; TRBD2 is a possible D gene (6 bases). Trimming pared 5 bases from V and 6 bases from J, leaving 14 bases between. This CDR3 contains 14 residues. The germline V gene encodes CDR1 LGHNT and CDR2 FRNRAP.

The table lists this clone with a few counts. CDR3 sequence: CASSTGQKNTEAFF. DNA of the CDR3: TGTGCCAGCAGCACGGGTCAAAAGAACACTGAAGCTTTCTTT. The chain uses TRBV7-3 and TRBJ1-1, with D hard to call. The ends were cut back, 5 bases at V and 1 base at J, with 11 bases in the middle. The germline V gene has CDR1 SGHTA and CDR2 FQGTGA. The CDR3 sequence is 14 residues long.

This clone showed up many times. The chain employs TRBV6-6 and TRBJ1-6; no firm D call. The CDR3 length is 12 residues. V lost 2 bases and J lost 18, with 14 bases in between. CDR1 and CDR2 (germline): MNHNY, SVGAGI (reference sequence). CDR3 sequence reads: CASSYETGFTHF. The CDR3 DNA follows: TGTGCCAGCAGTTACGAAACGGGGTTCACCCACTTT.

This clone was seen a handful of times. The rearrangement uses TRBV28 and TRBJ1-5; TRBD1 matches at 8 bases. Germline V gene sequence: CDR1 MDHEN, CDR2 SYDVKM. This CDR3 spans 18 amino acids. V trimming: 5 bases; J trimming: 5 bases; junction bases outside the gene matches: 17. The CDR3 DNA reads as TGTGCCAGCAGTACCCCCGACAGGGGATTCACCACTCATCAGCCCCAGCATTTT. Encoded protein: CASSTPDRGFTTHQPQHF.

This rearrangement joins TRBV27 to TRBJ1-5; D may be TRBD1 (5 bases). Trimming left V 3 bases short and J 2 bases short, with 11 bases between. CDR3 size: 15 residues. Germline loops: CDR1 MNHEY, CDR2 SMNVEV (reference sequence). Here the CDR3 reads CASSLEGAGNQPQHF. CDR3 nucleotide sequence: TGTGCCAGCAGTTTGGAAGGGGCCGGCAATCAGCCCCAGCATTTT.

Written as DNA, the CDR3 is TGTGCCAGCACCATAGAAGGTCTAGACACTGAAGCTTTCTTT. Translation gives CASTIEGLDTEAFF. The chain joins TRBV2 to TRBJ1-1; D gene uncertain. V dropped 7 bases and J dropped 3 bases, with 15 bases sitting between them. The germline gives CDR1 SNHLY, CDR2 FYNNEI. CDR3 length: 14 residues.

CDR3 residues: CASSQDRGHEQYF. The CDR3 nucleotides are TGTGCCAGCAGTCAGGACAGGGGACACGAGCAGTACTTC. The chain recombines TRBV27 with TRBJ2-7, with 9 bases matching TRBD1. V lost 5 bases, J lost 5 bases, and 4 bases stayed unmatched. The CDR3 contains 13 residues. Per the germline V gene, CDR1 is MNHEY and CDR2 is SMNVEV (reference sequence).

There are a few counts of this clone. This rearrangement joins TRBV5-6 to TRBJ1-6, with unresolved D. This CDR3 region has 13 residues. Trimming removed 4 bases from V and 7 bases from J, with 9 bases in between. CDR1 SGHDT and CDR2 YYEEEE come from the germline V gene. In DNA form, the CDR3 reads TGTGCCAGCAGCAATCCGGGGAATTCACCCCTCCACTTT. It yields the protein CASSNPGNSPLHF.

The sample holds a few counts of this clone. J is TRBJ2-1 and V is TRBV30; 8 positions match TRBD2. Germline V lookup: CDR1 GTSNPN, CDR2 SVGIG (reference sequence). The CDR3 is 14 amino acids. Germline trimming cut 3 bases from V and 0 bases from J; bases unmatched to any gene: 1. The CDR3 DNA sequence: TGTGCCTGGAGAGGGACTAGCTCCTACAATGAGCAGTTCTTC. This sequence encodes CAWRGTSSYNEQFF.

This clone was counted a few times. This chain joins TRBV5-1 and TRBJ1-1; 7 positions match TRBD1. V shed 4 bases, J shed 5 bases, and the junction held 5 bases outside the gene matches. This CDR3 has 13 amino acids. CDR1 and CDR2 (germline): SGHRS, YFSETQ. The CDR3 reads CASSPGQLTEAFF. The CDR3 nucleotides read TGCGCCAGCAGCCCGGGACAGCTTACTGAAGCTTTCTTT.

The rearrangement joins TRBV5-6 to TRBJ2-6; D unresolved. CDR1 and CDR2 from the germline V gene are SGHDT and YYEEEE. V was shortened by 0 bases and J by 0 bases, with 7 bases between the two germline ends. The CDR3 runs to 16 residues. The CDR3: CASSLGGNSGANVLTF. The CDR3 nucleotides are TGTGCCAGCAGCTTGGGCGGAAACTCTGGGGCCAACGTCCTGACTTTC.